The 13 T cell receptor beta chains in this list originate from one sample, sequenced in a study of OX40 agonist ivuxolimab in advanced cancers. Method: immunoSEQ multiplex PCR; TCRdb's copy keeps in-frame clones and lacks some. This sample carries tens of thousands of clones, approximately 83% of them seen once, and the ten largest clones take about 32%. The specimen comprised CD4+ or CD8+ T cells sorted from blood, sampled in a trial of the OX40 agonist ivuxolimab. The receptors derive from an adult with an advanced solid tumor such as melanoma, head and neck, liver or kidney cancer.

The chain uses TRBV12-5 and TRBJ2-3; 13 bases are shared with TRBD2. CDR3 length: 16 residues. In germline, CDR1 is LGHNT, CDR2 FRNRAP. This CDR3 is CAIPKPGLAGTDTQYF. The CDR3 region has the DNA TGTGCCATTCCTAAACCGGGACTAGCGGGAACAGATACGCAGTATTTT.

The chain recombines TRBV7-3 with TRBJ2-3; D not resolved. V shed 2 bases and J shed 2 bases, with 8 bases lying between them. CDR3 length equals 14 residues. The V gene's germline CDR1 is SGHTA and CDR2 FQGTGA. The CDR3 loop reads CASSLFSTTDTQYF. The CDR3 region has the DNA TGTGCCAGCAGCTTATTTTCAACCACAGATACGCAGTATTTT.

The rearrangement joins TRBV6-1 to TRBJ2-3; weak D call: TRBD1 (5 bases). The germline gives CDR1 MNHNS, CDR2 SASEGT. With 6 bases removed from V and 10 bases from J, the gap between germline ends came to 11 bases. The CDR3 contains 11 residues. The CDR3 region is CASRDNGPQYF. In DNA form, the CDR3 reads TGTGCCAGCAGGGACAATGGGCCGCAGTATTTT.

CDR3 in amino acids: CASSDRVQDEAFF. CDR3 bases: TGTGCCAGCTCAGACAGGGTTCAAGATGAAGCTTTCTTT. This chain joins TRBV18 and TRBJ1-1; 7 bases are shared with TRBD1. The germline CDR1 and CDR2 sequences are KGHSH and LQKENI. The CDR3 is made up of 13 amino acids. V was clipped by 5 bases and J by 7 bases; unmatched bases: 7.

The CDR3 spells CASSPGDWGTNTEAFF. As DNA, the CDR3 is TGTGCCAGCAGTCCAGGGGACTGGGGGACGAACACTGAAGCTTTCTTT. The chain couples TRBV5-5 to TRBJ1-1; D might be TRBD1 (6 bases). Deletions cut 5 bases from V and 1 base from J, with 18 bases between. CDR3 size: 16 residues. Germline V lookup: CDR1 SGHKS, CDR2 YYEKEE (reference sequence). The full variable domain, in which reference TRBV5-5 and TRBJ1-1 provide the parts outside the CDR3, is DAGVTQSPTHLIKTRGQQVTLRCSPISGHKSVSWYQQVLGQGPQFIFQYYEKEERGRGNFPDRFSARQFPNYSSELNVNALLLGDSALYLCASSPGDWGTNTEAFFGQGTRLTVV.

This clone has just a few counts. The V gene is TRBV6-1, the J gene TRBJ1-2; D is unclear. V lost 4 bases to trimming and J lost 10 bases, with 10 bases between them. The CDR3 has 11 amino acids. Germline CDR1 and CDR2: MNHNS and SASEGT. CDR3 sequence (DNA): TGTGCCAGCAGTGTCGACTGGGTCTACACCTTC. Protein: CASSVDWVYTF.

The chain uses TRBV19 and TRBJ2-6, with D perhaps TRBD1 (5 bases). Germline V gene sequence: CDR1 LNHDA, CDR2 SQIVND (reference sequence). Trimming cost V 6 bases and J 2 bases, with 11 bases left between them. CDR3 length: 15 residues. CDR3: CASSNPGPGANVLTF. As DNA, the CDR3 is TGTGCCAGTAGCAACCCAGGGCCTGGGGCCAACGTCCTGACTTTC. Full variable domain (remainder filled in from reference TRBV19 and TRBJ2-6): DGGITQSPKYLFRKEGQNVTLSCEQNLNHDAMYWYRQDPGQGLRLIYYSQIVNDFQKGDIAEGYSVSREKKESFPLTVTSAQKNPTAFYLCASSNPGPGANVLTFGAGSRLTVL.

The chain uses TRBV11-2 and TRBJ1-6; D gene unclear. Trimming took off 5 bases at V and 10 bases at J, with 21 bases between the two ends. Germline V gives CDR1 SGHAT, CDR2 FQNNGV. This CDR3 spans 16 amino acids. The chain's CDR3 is CASSPERPGTRSPLHF. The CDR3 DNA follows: TGTGCCAGCAGCCCCGAGCGTCCAGGAACGAGATCACCCCTCCACTTT. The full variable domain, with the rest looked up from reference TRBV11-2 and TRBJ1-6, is EAGVAQSPRYKIIEKRQSVAFWCNPISGHATLYWYQQILGQGPKLLIQFQNNGVVDDSQLPKDRFSAERLKGVDSTLKIQPAKLEDSAVYLCASSPERPGTRSPLHFGNGTRLTVT.

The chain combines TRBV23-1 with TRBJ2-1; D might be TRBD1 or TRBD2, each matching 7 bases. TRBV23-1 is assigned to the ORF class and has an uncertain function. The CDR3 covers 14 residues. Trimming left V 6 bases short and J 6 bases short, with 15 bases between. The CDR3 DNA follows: TGCGCCAGCAGCCCCAGGGGGGGGCCCAATGAGCAGTTCTTC. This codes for CASSPRGGPNEQFF.

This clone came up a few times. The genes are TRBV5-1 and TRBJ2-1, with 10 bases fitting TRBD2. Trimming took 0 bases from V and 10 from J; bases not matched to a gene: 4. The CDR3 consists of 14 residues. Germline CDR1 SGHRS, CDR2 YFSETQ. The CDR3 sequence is CASSLVELAGEQFF. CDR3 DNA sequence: TGCGCCAGCAGCTTGGTGGAACTAGCGGGAGAGCAGTTCTTC.

The CDR3 spells CASSARAGGTDTQYF. The CDR3 region has the DNA TGTGCCAGCAGCGCCCGGGCGGGGGGGACAGATACGCAGTATTTT. The chain links TRBV6-6 to TRBJ2-3; 9 positions match TRBD2. The length of the CDR3 is 15 residues. CDR1 MNHNY and CDR2 SVGAGI come from the germline V gene (reference sequence). With 6 bases clipped from V and 3 bases from J, the junction kept 7 bases outside the gene matches.

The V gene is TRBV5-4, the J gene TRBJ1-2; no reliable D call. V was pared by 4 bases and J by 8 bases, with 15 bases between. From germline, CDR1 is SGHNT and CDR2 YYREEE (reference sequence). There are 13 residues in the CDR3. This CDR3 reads CASSPPSGYGYTF. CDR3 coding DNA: TGTGCCAGCAGCCCTCCAAGTGGATACGGCTACACCTTC.

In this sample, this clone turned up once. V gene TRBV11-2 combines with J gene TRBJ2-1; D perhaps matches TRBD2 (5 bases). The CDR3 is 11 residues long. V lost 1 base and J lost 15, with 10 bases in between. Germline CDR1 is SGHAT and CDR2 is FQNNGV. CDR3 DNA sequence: TGTGCCAGCAGCTTAGGGGAGTTGTCGTTCTTC. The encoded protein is CASSLGELSFF.